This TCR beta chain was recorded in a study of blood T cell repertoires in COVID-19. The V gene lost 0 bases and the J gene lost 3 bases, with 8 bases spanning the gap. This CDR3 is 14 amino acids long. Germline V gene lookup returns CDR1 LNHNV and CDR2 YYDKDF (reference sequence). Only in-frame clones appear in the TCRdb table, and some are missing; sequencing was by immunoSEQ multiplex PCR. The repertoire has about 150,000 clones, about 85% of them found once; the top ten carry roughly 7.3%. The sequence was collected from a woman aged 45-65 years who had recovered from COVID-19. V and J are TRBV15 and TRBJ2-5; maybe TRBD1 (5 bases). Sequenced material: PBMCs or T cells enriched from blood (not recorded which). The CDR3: CATSRDSGKETQYF. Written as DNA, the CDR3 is TGTGCCACCAGCAGAGATTCAGGGAAAGAGACCCAGTACTTC.